The source of this TCR beta chain is a study of T cell repertoires in cytomegalovirus infection. V lost 2 bases and J lost 3; bases outside the gene matches: 7. This CDR3 is built from 16 residues. Germline V lookup: CDR1 SGHAT, CDR2 FQDESV (reference sequence). One entry per CDR3 protein results from TCRdb running MiXCR on the reads. The table includes fewer than 550,000 distinct CDR3 sequences, roughly 30% detected once. The TCR was taken from a human donor in good health (CMV status not recorded). Some clones in this sample may be carry-over from other donors' samples. Sequencing was carried out using PBMCs. The V gene is TRBV11-1, the J gene TRBJ2-5, with 9 positions matching TRBD2. The CDR3 protein is CASSLPRGGAEETQYF. The CDR3 DNA sequence: TGTGCCAGCAGCTTACCCCGCGGGGGGGCGGAAGAGACCCAGTACTTC.